Each of the 12 T cell receptor beta chains below was sequenced from the same sample in a study of cytomegalovirus exposure and HLA in healthy donors. The study ran its PCR with 60 Vbeta and 13 Jbeta primers. Data came from immunoSEQ multiplex PCR; TCRdb stores just in-frame clones and leaves some out. This specimen shows around 200,000 clones; the ten leading clones hold roughly 0.98%. The sequencing input was PBMCs. The receptors shown here come from a woman in her 30s in good health and CMV-seropositive.

The chain has TRBV30 and TRBJ2-7; D gene ambiguous. This CDR3 is 13 amino acids long. CDR1 is GTSNPN, CDR2 SVGIG, per germline (reference sequence). Trimming removed 4 bases at V and 0 bases at J, with 10 bases between. CDR3 loop: CAWTKEISYEQYF. The CDR3 coding sequence is TGTGCCTGGACAAAGGAGATCTCCTACGAGCAGTACTTC.

As for this clone: It is unclear where the CDR3 begins or ends on the DNA, so no DNA is shown, and the CDR3 is as TCRdb lists it. The chain combines TRBV13 with TRBJ2-7; the table's D call, TRBD1, was not checked against the DNA. The germline gives CDR1 PRHDT, CDR2 FYEKMQ (reference sequence). The CDR3 numbers 14 amino acids, ends counted. The CDR3 reads CASSFGQGNNERYF.

The chain employs TRBV11-3 and TRBJ1-1; tentative D call: TRBD1 (6 bases). The CDR3 spans 13 residues. The germline V gene encodes CDR1 SGHNT and CDR2 YENEEA. V lost 5 bases and J 6 bases, leaving 13 bases between the germline ends. CDR3 nucleotide sequence: TGTGCCAGCAGCCTAAGGGGGAGTGCTGAAGCTTTCTTT. This encodes CASSLRGSAEAFF.

The rearrangement joins TRBV2 to TRBJ2-5; 8 positions agree with TRBD2. The CDR3 runs 14 residues. With V trimmed by 7 bases and J by 6 bases, 10 bases remained unmatched. Germline CDR1 reads SNHLY; CDR2 reads FYNNEI. In DNA form, the CDR3 reads TGTGCCAGCATAGTTGCGGCTAGCGGGCAGACCCAGTACTTC. This encodes CASIVAASGQTQYF.

Comments on this clone: This same CDR3 is encoded by further DNA sequences in the sample. V and J are TRBV2 and TRBJ2-1; 12 nucleotides line up with TRBD2. Trimming cost V 6 bases and J 9 bases; bases outside gene matches: 9. The CDR3 spans 15 residues. From germline, CDR1 is SNHLY and CDR2 FYNNEI. CDR3 amino acids: CASRATGLAGSEQFF. The CDR3, as DNA: TGTGCCAGCAGGGCGACAGGACTAGCGGGATCTGAGCAGTTCTTC.

The chain recombines TRBV15 with TRBJ1-2; TRBD1 agrees at 10 bases. CDR3 size: 15 residues. Per germline, CDR1 LNHNV and CDR2 YYDKDF (reference sequence). V shed 5 bases and J 6 bases; nucleotides not matched to a gene: 9. CDR3 sequence (DNA): TGTGCCACCAGCCCTATGGACAGGGGGAGAAATGGCTACACCTTC. The encoded protein is CATSPMDRGRNGYTF. The whole variable domain, remainder taken from reference TRBV15 and TRBJ1-2, is DAMVIQNPRYQVTQFGKPVTLSCSQTLNHNVMYWYQQKSSQAPKLLFHYYDKDFNNEADTPDNFQSRRPNTSFCFLDIRSPGLGDTAMYLCATSPMDRGRNGYTFGSGTRLTVV.

Note on this clone: This sample includes further DNA sequences coding for the same CDR3. V and J are TRBV28 and TRBJ1-2; tentatively, D is TRBD1 (5 bases). Germline-derived CDR1 and CDR2 are MDHEN and SYDVKM. Trimming left V 3 bases short and J 4 bases short, with 9 bases between. The CDR3 runs 13 residues. CDR3 bases: TGTGCCAGCAGTTTTGGGGGAGGCTATGGCTACACCTTC. Protein sequence: CASSFGGGYGYTF.

The J gene is TRBJ2-7, the V gene TRBV5-1; D unresolved. CDR1 SGHRS and CDR2 YFSETQ come from the germline V gene. Trimming pared 0 bases from V and 2 bases from J, leaving 9 bases between. CDR3 length: 14 residues. This CDR3 reads CASSLDHAAYEQYF. The DNA for the CDR3 is TGCGCCAGCAGCTTGGATCATGCGGCCTACGAGCAGTACTTC. The full variable domain, with the rest looked up from reference TRBV5-1 and TRBJ2-7, is KAGVTQTPRYLIKTRGQQVTLSCSPISGHRSVSWYQQTPGQGLQFLFEYFSETQRNKGNFPGRFSGRQFSNSRSEMNVSTLELGDSALYLCASSLDHAAYEQYFGPGTRLTVT.

The chain has TRBV4-1 and TRBJ2-5, with a tentative D call TRBD1 (5 bases). TRBJ2-7 matches the DNA end more closely, so the J call is doubtful. The CDR3 consists of 14 residues. Germline V CDR1 and CDR2: MGHRA, YSYEKL. The CDR3 spells CASSQEGQGDEQYF. For the CDR3, the DNA is TGCGCCAGCAGCCAAGAAGGGCAGGGCGACGAGCAGTACTTC.

The chain uses TRBV2 and TRBJ1-4; the match to TRBD1 covers 8 bases. CDR1 and CDR2 from the germline V gene are SNHLY and FYNNEI. V was pared by 3 bases and J by 7 bases, with 4 bases of the junction left unmatched. The CDR3 contains 14 residues. Written as DNA, the CDR3 is TGTGCCAGCAGTGAGCAGGGGGCGGTTGAAAAACTGTTTTTT. Translation gives CASSEQGAVEKLFF.

This sequence joins TRBV5-6 and TRBJ2-7, with D unresolved. This CDR3 is built from 11 residues. The V gene lost 4 bases and the J gene lost 0 bases, with 2 bases spanning the gap. CDR1 SGHDT and CDR2 YYEEEE come from the germline V gene. CDR3: CASSRSYEQYF. The CDR3 region has the DNA TGTGCCAGCAGCCGCTCCTACGAGCAGTACTTC.

This chain joins TRBV6-1 and TRBJ2-7; TRBD2 aligns across 8 bases. This CDR3 is built from 13 residues. The J segment lost 3 bases and the V segment lost 6 bases, leaving 4 bases of the junction unmatched. Looked up from germline, CDR1 is MNHNS and CDR2 is SASEGT. CDR3 coding DNA: TGTGCCAGCAGAGGGAGCGGGAGCTACGAGCAGTACTTC. Protein: CASRGSGSYEQYF.